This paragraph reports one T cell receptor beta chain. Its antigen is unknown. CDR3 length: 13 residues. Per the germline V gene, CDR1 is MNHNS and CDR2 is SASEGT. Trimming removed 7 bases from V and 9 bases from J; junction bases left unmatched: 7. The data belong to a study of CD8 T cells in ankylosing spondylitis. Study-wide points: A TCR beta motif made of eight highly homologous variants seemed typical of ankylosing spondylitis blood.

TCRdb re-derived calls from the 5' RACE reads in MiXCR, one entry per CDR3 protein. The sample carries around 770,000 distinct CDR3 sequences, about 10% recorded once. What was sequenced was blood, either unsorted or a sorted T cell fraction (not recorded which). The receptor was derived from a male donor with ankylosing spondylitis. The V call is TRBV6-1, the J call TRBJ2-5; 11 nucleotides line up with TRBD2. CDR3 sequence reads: CASTGVAGGSQYF. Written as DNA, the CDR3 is TGTGCCAGCACCGGAGTAGCGGGAGGGTCCCAGTACTTC.